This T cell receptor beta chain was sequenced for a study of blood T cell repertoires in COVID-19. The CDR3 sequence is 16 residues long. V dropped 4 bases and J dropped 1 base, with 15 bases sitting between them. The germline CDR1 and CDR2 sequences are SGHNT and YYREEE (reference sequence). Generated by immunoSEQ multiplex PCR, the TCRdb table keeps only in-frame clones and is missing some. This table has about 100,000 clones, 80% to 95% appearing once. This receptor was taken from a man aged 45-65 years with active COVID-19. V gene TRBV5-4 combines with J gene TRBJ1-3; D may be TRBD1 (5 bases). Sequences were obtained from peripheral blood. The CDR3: CASSDREKGSGNTIYF. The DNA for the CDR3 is TGTGCCAGCAGCGACCGGGAGAAGGGGTCTGGAAACACCATATATTTT.